This entry lists 11 T cell receptor beta chains sequenced from one sample in a study of T cells in Graves' hyperthyroidism and ophthalmopathy. RNA transcripts gave rise to amplified TCR beta CDR3 regions. First-round RT-PCR of the TCR CDR3 relied on the HTBI primer set. TCRdb processed the multiplex PCR reads anew with MiXCR; each CDR3 protein has one entry. The data contain some 300,000 distinct CDR3 sequences, approximately 19% of them singletons. Sequencing was done on a sample of blood. All receptors derive from a man in his fifties with Graves' ophthalmopathy.

The chain joins TRBV6-2 or TRBV6-3 to TRBJ2-7; 8 bases align to TRBD2. Germline CDR1 and CDR2: MNHEY and SVGEGT. The length of the CDR3 is 17 residues. Trimming cost V 6 bases and J 2 bases; bases outside gene matches: 15. The DNA of the CDR3 is TGTGCCAGCAGCGTCGGGGGGGTTAGGGGCCAAGCCTACGAGCAGTACTTC. It is translated as CASSVGGVRGQAYEQYF.

The rearrangement uses TRBV5-1 and TRBJ2-5; 9 positions match TRBD1. CDR3 length: 14 amino acids. Germline V gene sequence: CDR1 SGHRS, CDR2 YFSETQ. After removal of 4 bases from V and 5 bases from J, the junction contained 6 bases not matched to a gene. This chain's CDR3 is CASSEDRGGETQYF. The CDR3 region has the DNA TGCGCCAGCAGCGAGGACAGGGGTGGGGAGACCCAGTACTTC.

This clonotype came up a few times. The J gene is TRBJ1-3, the V gene TRBV20-1; no firm D call. Germline values: CDR1 DFQATT, CDR2 SNEGSKA (reference sequence). The CDR3 is 14 amino acids. The V and J ends lost 1 base and 2 bases respectively, with 9 bases between them. This CDR3 reads CSARGPFAGNTIYF. CDR3 in DNA: TGCAGTGCTAGAGGACCGTTCGCTGGAAACACCATATATTTT.

The genes are TRBV27 and TRBJ2-5, with 9 bases matching TRBD1. After removal of 6 bases from V and 4 bases from J, the junction contained 6 bases not matched to a gene. The CDR3 is 14 amino acids. Germline V gene sequence: CDR1 MNHEY, CDR2 SMNVEV (reference sequence). The CDR3 coding sequence is TGTGCCAGCAGGGACAGGGGAGGGGCAGAGACCCAGTACTTC. Its translation is CASRDRGGAETQYF.

In its sample, this clonotype was seen a few times. The chain links TRBV28 to TRBJ1-1; D unresolved. Trimming removed 3 bases from V and 8 bases from J, with 13 bases in between. The germline V gene has CDR1 MDHEN and CDR2 SYDVKM. This CDR3 has 13 amino acids. For the CDR3, the DNA is TGTGCCAGCAGTTTTTACACCTCTGGGGAAGCTTTCTTT. This encodes CASSFYTSGEAFF.

This clonotype was detected ten times or more. The rearrangement uses TRBV29-1 and TRBJ2-7; D is unclear. CDR1 and CDR2 from the germline V gene are SQVTM and ANQGSEA. The CDR3 consists of 12 residues. Trimming took off 5 bases at V and 3 bases at J, with 11 bases between the two ends. The CDR3 nucleotides read TGCAGCGTTTCTGGGAAAGGCTACGAGCAGTACTTC. Translation gives CSVSGKGYEQYF.

The V and J genes are TRBV5-6 and TRBJ1-1, with 8 bases lining up with TRBD1. The trim removed 3 bases at V and 2 bases at J, leaving 6 bases unmatched. Germline loops: CDR1 SGHDT, CDR2 YYEEEE. CDR3 length: 15 amino acids. For the CDR3, the DNA is TGTGCCAGCAGCTACAGGGGGAACAGTAACACTGAAGCTTTCTTT. It yields the protein CASSYRGNSNTEAFF.

The gene calls are TRBV4-1 and TRBJ2-2; D gene uncertain. V was pared by 0 bases and J by 1 base, with 6 bases between. Germline CDR1 is MGHRA and CDR2 is YSYEKL. The CDR3 runs to 15 residues. The CDR3 coding sequence is TGCGCCAGCAGCCAAGAGGTCTTGAACACCGGGGAGCTGTTTTTT. Translated, it gives CASSQEVLNTGELFF.

Points on this clonotype: With a much larger clone just one base away, this may be a read error. The rearrangement links TRBV24-1 to TRBJ2-1; 11 bases agree with TRBD2. Germline CDR1 KGHDR, CDR2 SFDVKD. The CDR3 spans 16 residues. CDR3 protein: CVTSASGRTSGNEQFF. CDR3 DNA sequence: TGTGTCACCAGTGCCAGTGGCAGGACTAGCGGGAATGAGCAGTTCTTC.

The sample holds many counts of this clonotype. This chain joins TRBV12-3 or TRBV12-4 and TRBJ2-5; D gene unclear. CDR3 length equals 14 residues. V was pared by 3 bases and J by 8 bases, with 16 bases between. CDR3 sequence: CASSFRRRPFTQYF. CDR3 DNA: TGTGCCAGCAGTTTTCGGCGCCGCCCGTTTACCCAGTACTTC.

The rearrangement uses TRBV27 and TRBJ2-1; maybe TRBD1 (5 bases). The CDR3 has 12 residues. Looked up from germline, CDR1 is MNHEY and CDR2 is SMNVEV (reference sequence). V gave up 6 bases and J gave up 4 bases, with 7 bases separating them. The CDR3 DNA reads TGTGCCAGCAGAGACAGATACAATGAGCAGTTCTTC. Translated, it gives CASRDRYNEQFF.